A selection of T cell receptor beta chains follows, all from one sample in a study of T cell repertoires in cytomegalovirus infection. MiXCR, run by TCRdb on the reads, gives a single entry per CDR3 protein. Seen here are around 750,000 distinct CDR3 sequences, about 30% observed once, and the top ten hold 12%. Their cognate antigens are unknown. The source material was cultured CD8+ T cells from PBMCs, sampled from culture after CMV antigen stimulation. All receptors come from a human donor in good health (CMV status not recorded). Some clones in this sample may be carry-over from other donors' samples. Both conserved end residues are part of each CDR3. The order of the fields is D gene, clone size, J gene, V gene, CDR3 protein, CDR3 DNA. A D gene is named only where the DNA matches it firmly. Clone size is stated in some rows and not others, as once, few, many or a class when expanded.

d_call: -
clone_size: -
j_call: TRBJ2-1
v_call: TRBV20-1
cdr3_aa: CSASPGGPYSYNEQFF
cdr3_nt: TGCAGTGCTTCCCCGGGCGGGCCCTATTCCTACAATGAGCAGTTCTTC

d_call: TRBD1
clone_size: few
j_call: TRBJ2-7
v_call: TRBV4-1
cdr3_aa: CASSQATGSSYEQYF
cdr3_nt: TGCGCCAGCAGCCAAGCGACAGGGAGCTCCTACGAGCAGTACTTC

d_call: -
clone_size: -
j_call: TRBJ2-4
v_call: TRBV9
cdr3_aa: CASSEPSQGGQNIQYF
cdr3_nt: TGTGCCAGCAGCGAGCCCTCACAAGGGGGGCAAAACATTCAGTACTTC

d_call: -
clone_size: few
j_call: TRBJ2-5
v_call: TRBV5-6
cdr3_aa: CASTRTTGYQETQYF
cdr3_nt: TGTGCCAGCACCAGGACAACTGGGTACCAAGAGACCCAGTACTTC

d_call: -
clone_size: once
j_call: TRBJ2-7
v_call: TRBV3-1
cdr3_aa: CASSQVKQGREQYF
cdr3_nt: TGTGCCAGCAGCCAAGTAAAACAGGGTCGCGAGCAGTACTTC

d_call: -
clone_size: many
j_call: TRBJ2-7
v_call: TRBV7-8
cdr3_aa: CASSPNGWGSSYEQYF
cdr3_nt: TGTGCCAGCAGCCCCAACGGGTGGGGGAGCTCCTACGAGCAGTACTTC

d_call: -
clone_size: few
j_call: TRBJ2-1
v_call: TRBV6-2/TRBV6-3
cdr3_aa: CASLDVDEQFF
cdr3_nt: TGTGCCAGCCTCGATGTCGATGAGCAGTTCTTC

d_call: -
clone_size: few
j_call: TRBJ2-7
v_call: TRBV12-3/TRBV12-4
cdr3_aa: CASSPYANEQYF
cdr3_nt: TGTGCCAGCAGCCCCTATGCTAACGAGCAGTACTTC

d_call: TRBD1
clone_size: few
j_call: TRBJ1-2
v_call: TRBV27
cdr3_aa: CASSQRQGFANLYGYTF
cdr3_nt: TGTGCCAGCAGTCAGAGACAGGGATTTGCGAACCTCTATGGCTACACCTTC

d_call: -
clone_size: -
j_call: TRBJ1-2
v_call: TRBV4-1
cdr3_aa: CASSQGERGPIYGYTF
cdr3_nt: TGCGCCAGCAGCCAAGGTGAAAGGGGACCAATCTATGGCTACACCTTC

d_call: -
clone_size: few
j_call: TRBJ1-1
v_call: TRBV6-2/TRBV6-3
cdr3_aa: CASGLKGGNTEAFF
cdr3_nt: TGTGCCAGCGGTCTGAAGGGTGGGAACACTGAAGCTTTCTTT

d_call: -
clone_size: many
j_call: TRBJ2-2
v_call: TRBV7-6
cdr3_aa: CASSFGGGPTGELFF
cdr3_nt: TGTGCCAGCAGCTTTGGCGGGGGCCCCACCGGGGAGCTGTTTTTT

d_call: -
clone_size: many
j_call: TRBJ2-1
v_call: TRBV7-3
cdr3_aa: CASSSGQAWEQFF
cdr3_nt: TGTGCCAGCAGCTCGGGACAAGCTTGGGAGCAGTTCTTC

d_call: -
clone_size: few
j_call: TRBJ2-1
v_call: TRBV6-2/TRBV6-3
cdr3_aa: CASSPHRPVTRGPTDNEQFF
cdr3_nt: TGTGCCAGCAGTCCCCACCGGCCCGTAACCAGGGGCCCTACGGACAATGAGCAGTTCTTC

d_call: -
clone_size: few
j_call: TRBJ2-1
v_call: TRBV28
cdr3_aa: CASSWGRDSSYNEQFF
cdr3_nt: TGTGCCAGCAGTTGGGGTCGAGACAGCTCCTACAATGAGCAGTTCTTC

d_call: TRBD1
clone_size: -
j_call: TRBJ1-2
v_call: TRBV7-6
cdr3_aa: CASSRGQVDGYTF
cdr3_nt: TGTGCCAGCAGCCGGGGACAGGTCGATGGCTACACCTTC

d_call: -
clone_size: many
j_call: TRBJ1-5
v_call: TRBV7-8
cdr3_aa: CASSSPAGDQPQHF
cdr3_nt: TGTGCCAGCAGCTCGCCAGCGGGGGATCAGCCCCAGCATTTT

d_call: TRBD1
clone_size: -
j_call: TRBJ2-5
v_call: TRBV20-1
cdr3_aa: CSARVDRGELETQYF
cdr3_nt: TGCAGTGCTAGAGTGGACAGGGGAGAGTTAGAGACCCAGTACTTC

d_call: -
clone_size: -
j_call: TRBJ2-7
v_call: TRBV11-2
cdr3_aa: CASSLDEASSYEQYF
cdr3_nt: TGTGCCAGCAGCTTAGATGAAGCCAGCTCCTACGAGCAGTACTTC

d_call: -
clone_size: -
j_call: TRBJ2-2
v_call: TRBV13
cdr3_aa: CASSLDGGGVTGELFF
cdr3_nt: TGTGCCAGCAGCTTAGACGGTGGGGGCGTCACCGGGGAGCTGTTTTTT

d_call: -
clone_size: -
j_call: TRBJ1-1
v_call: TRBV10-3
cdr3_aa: CAISLVLGRDTEAFF
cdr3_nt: TGTGCCATCAGTCTTGTCCTCGGGCGTGACACTGAAGCTTTCTTT

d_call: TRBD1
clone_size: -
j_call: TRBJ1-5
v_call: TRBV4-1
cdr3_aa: CASSPYLDRGNQPQHF
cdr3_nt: TGCGCCAGCAGCCCTTACCTAGACAGGGGCAATCAGCCCCAGCATTTT

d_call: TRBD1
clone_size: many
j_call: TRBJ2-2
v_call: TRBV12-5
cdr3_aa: CASAGQGVTGELFF
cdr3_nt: TGTGCTAGTGCGGGGCAGGGGGTCACCGGGGAGCTGTTTTTT

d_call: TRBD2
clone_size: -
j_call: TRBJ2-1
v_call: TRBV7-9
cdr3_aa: CASSLANRGGDNEQFF
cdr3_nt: TGTGCCAGCAGCTTAGCTAATCGGGGGGGTGACAATGAGCAGTTCTTC

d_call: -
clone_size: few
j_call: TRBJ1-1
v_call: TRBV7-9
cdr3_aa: CASSIREGNEAFF
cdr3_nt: TGTGCCAGCAGCATCAGGGAGGGGAATGAAGCTTTCTTT

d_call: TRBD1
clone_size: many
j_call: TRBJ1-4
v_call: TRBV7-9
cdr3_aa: CAGRRGASEKLFF
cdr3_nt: TGTGCCGGTCGCAGGGGGGCGAGTGAAAAACTGTTTTTT

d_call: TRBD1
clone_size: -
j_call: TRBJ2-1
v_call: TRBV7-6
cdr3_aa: CASIGQVNNEQFF
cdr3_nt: TGTGCCAGCATCGGACAGGTCAACAATGAGCAGTTCTTC

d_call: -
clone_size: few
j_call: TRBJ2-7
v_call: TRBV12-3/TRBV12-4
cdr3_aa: CASSLVDEGGEQYF
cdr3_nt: TGTGCCAGCAGTTTAGTAGATGAGGGTGGCGAGCAGTACTTC

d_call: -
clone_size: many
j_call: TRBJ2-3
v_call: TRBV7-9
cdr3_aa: CASSLQGDTQYF
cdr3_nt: TGTGCCAGCAGCTTACAAGGCGATACGCAGTATTTT

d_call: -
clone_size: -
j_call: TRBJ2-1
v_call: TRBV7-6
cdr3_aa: CVSSRAHNEQFF
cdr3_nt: TGTGTCAGCTCCCGGGCCCACAATGAGCAGTTCTTC

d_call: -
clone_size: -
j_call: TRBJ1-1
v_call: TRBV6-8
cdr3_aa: CASSYSGANTEACF
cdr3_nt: TGTGCCAGCAGTTACTCTGGTGCCAACACTGAAGCTTGCTTT

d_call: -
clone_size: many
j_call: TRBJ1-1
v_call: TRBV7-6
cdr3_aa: CASSSQGGMNTEAFF
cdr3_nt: TGTGCCAGCAGCTCCCAGGGAGGGATGAACACTGAAGCTTTCTTT

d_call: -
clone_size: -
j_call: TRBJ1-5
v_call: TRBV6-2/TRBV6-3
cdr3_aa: CASSYAEGTHSNQPQHF
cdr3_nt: TGTGCCAGCAGTTATGCAGAAGGGACACACAGCAATCAGCCCCAGCATTTT

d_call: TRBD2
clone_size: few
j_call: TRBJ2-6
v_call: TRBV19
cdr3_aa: CASLYRGAGANVLTF
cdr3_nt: TGTGCCAGTCTATACCGGGGGGCTGGGGCCAACGTCCTGACTTTC

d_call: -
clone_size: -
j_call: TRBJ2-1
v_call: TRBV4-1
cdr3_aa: CASSPSQLPSYNEQFF
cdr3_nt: TGCGCCAGCAGCCCCTCGCAGTTACCCTCCTACAATGAGCAGTTCTTC

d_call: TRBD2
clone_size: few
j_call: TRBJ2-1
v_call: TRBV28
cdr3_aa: CASSSPGRVSYNEQFF
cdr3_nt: TGTGCCAGCAGTTCCCCCGGGAGGGTCTCCTACAATGAGCAGTTCTTC